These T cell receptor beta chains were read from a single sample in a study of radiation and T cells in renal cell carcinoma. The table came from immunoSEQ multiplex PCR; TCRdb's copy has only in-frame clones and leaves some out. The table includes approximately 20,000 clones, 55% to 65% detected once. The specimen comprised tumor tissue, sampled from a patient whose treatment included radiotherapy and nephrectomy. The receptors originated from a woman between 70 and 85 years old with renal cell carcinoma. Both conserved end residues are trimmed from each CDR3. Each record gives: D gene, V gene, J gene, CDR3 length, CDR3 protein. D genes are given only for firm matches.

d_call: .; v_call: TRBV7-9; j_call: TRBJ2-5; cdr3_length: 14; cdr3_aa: ASSLSGGSYQETQY
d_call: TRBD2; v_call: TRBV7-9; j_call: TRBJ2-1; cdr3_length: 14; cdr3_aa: ASSSTTSGGANEQF
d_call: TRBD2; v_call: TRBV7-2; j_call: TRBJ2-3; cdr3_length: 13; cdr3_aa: ASSIRLAGTDTQY
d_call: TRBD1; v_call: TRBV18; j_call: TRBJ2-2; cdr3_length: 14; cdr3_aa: ASSPPDRGLVGELF
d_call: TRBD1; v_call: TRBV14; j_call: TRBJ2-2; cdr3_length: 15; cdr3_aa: ASSQTGGASYTGELF
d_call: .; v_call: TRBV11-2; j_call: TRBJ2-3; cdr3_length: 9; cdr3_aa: ASSLKDTQY
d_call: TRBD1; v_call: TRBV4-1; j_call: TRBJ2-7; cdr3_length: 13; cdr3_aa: ASSQVDRVGYEQY
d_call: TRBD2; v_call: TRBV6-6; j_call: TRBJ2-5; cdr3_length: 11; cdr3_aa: ASSYGGGETQY
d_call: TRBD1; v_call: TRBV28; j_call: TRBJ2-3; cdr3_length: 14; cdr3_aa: ASSSRGQGFVDTQY
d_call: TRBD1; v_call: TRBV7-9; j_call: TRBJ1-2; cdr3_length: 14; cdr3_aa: ASSLASGGRRGGYT
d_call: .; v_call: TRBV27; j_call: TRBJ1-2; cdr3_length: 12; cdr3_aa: ASSPSVRNYGYT
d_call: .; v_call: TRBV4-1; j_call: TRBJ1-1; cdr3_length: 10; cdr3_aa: ASSHDGTEAF
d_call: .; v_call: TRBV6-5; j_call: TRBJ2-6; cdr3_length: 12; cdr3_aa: ASRSVSRANVLT
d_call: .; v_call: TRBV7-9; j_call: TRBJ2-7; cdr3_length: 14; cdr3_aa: ASSDAGGRSSYEQY
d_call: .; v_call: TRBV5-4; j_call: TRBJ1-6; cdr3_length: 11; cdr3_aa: ASSLVRSSPLH
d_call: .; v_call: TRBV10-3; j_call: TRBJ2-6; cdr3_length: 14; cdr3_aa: ASRLTGVTGANVLT
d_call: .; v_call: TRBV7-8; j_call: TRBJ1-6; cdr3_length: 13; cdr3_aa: ASRVGSSYNSPLH
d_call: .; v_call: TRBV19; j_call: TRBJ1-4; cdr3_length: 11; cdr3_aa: ASRTDGNEKLF
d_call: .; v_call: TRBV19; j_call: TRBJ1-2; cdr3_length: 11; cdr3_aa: ASTYRGAYGYT
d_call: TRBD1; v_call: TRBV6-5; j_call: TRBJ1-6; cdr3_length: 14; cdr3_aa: ASSYSDRGRGSPLH